This TCR beta chain was found in a study of blood T cell repertoires in COVID-19. Study-level background: Specimens from acute and convalescent COVID-19 originated in the United States, Italy and Spain.

V was clipped by 1 base and J by 3 bases; unmatched bases: 5. Germline CDR1 WNHNN, CDR2 SYGVQD (reference sequence). The CDR3 has 16 residues. Generated by immunoSEQ multiplex PCR, the TCRdb table keeps only in-frame clones and is missing some. The table shows 150,000 to 200,000 clones, with around 87% occurring only once. Sequenced sample: peripheral blood. The V gene is TRBV10-1, the J gene TRBJ2-1; 8 nucleotides align to TRBD1. This TCR was recovered from a man between 18 and 35 years old with acute or convalescent COVID-19. The CDR3 DNA is TGCGCCAGCAGTGAGTTCCGCAGGGGGCTCTACAATGAGCAGTTCTTC. Protein product: CASSEFRRGLYNEQFF.